The TCR beta chain described here comes from a study of cytomegalovirus exposure and HLA in healthy donors. General observations from the study: The only immune exposure information that was available was CMV serostatus.

Trimming cost V 4 bases and J 4 bases; bases outside gene matches: 3. The CDR3 runs to 13 residues. In germline, CDR1 is SGDLS, CDR2 YYNGEE. A word on this clone: Its antigen is not known.

The PCR ran on 60 Vbeta and 13 Jbeta primers. Assay: immunoSEQ multiplex PCR; the TCRdb copy retains only in-frame clones and omits some. The sample consists of some 110,000 clones, approximately 73% of them appearing once. V usage is TRBV9 and J usage is TRBJ1-2, with TRBD1 matching over 8 bases. Sequencing used PBMCs. This TCR came from a man aged 60-69 years in good health and CMV-seropositive. For the CDR3, the DNA is TGTGCCAGCAGCCAAGGACAGGGCTATGGCTACACCTTC. Its translation is CASSQGQGYGYTF.